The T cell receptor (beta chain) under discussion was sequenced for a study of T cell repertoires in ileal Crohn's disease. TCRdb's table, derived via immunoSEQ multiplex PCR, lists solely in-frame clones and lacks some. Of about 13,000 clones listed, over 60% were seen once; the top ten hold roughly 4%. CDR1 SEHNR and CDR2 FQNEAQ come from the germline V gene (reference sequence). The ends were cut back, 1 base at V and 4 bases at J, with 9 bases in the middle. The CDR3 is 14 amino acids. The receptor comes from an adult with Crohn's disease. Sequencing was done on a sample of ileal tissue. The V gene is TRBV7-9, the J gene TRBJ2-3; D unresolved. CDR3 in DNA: TGTGCCAGCAGCTTAGGAGGAGCCTCAGATACGCAGTATTTT. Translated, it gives CASSLGGASDTQYF.